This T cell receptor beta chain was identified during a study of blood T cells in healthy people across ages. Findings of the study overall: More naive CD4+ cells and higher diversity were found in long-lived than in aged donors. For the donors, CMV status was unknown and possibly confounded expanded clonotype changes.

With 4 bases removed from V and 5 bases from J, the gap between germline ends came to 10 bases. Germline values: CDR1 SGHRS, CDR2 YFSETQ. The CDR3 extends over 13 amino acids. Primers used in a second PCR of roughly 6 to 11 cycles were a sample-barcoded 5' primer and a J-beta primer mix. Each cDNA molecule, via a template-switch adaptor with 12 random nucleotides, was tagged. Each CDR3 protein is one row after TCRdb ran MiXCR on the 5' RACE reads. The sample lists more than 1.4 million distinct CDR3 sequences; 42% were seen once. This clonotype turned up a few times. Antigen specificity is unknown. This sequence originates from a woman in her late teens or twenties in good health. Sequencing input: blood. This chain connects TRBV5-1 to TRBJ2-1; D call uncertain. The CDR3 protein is CASSTPVNNEQFF. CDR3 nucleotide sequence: TGCGCCAGCAGCACCCCCGTGAACAATGAGCAGTTCTTC.